This entry features one T cell receptor (beta chain) sequence. This entry belongs to a study of blood T cell repertoires in COVID-19. Data came from immunoSEQ multiplex PCR; TCRdb stores just in-frame clones and leaves some out. Of about 400,000 clones in the sample, 89% were seen once. The CDR3 has 14 residues. Trimming shortened V by 0 bases and J by 5 bases, and 10 bases separated the two germline ends. The germline CDR1 and CDR2 sequences are SGHTA and FQGNSA. This rearrangement joins TRBV7-2 to TRBJ1-1; no clear D. The sample was peripheral blood. The TCR comes from a man aged 40-49 years with acute or convalescent COVID-19. CDR3 in DNA: TGTGCCAGCAGCTTAGCAGGGTCGGGAACTGAAGCTTTCTTT. Protein sequence: CASSLAGSGTEAFF.